The entry that follows covers one TCR beta chain sequence. The data derive from a study of Ad26.COV2.S vaccination and SARS-CoV-2 variants. V trimming: 0 bases; J trimming: 6 bases; junction bases outside the gene matches: 7. Germline values: CDR1 SGHRS, CDR2 YFSETQ. The CDR3 runs to 16 residues. The treatment is: around 19 received Ad26.COV2.S at low or high dose, single or two shots; roughly 5 received placebo; per-sample allocation not given. Day 63 after the first injection of vaccine or placebo was the sampling time. An adult of 18-55 years in Boston served as donor. Measured with immunoSEQ multiplex PCR; TCRdb has only the in-frame clones, and not every one. The sample yields fewer than 400,000 clones, 89% seen once.

This TCR came from a person aged 18 to 59 who received the Ad26.COV2.S COVID-19 vaccine or a placebo. The chain is built from TRBV5-1 and TRBJ2-1; 9 bases are a match to TRBD2. The specimen comprised peripheral blood, sampled in a trial of Ad26.COV2.S vaccine versus placebo. CDR3 sequence: CASSLEGLARPNEQFF. In DNA, the CDR3 is TGCGCCAGCAGCTTGGAGGGACTAGCCCGCCCCAATGAGCAGTTCTTC.